The 25 T cell receptor beta chains below all came from one sample that was sequenced in a study of cytomegalovirus exposure and HLA in healthy donors. PCR was performed using 60 Vbeta and 13 Jbeta primers. TCRdb keeps only in-frame clones here, not all; method: immunoSEQ multiplex PCR. The table has 95,000 to 150,000 clones, 65% to 90% seen once. Sequencing used PBMCs. Receptors were obtained from a young man in good health and CMV-seronegative.

The chain employs TRBV2 and TRBJ2-5, with 11 positions matching TRBD1. This CDR3 has 15 amino acids. Germline V gene lookup returns CDR1 SNHLY and CDR2 FYNNEI. V lost 7 bases, J lost 4 bases, and 8 bases stayed unmatched. CDR3 residues: CASNGRTGGRETQYF. CDR3 coding DNA: TGTGCCAGCAATGGGAGGACAGGGGGCCGAGAGACCCAGTACTTC.

The table lists this clone with a count of one. This chain links TRBV5-1 with TRBJ1-4, with D possibly matching TRBD1 (5 bases). The CDR3 loop spans 14 amino acids. CDR1 SGHRS and CDR2 YFSETQ come from the germline V gene. V lost 3 bases and J lost 5, with 11 bases in between. CDR3 sequence reads: CASSSDSNNEKLFF. CDR3 nucleotides: TGCGCCAGCAGCTCCGACAGCAACAATGAAAAACTGTTTTTT.

This rearrangement joins TRBV5-1 to TRBJ1-1, with D hard to call. V lost 1 base and J 1 base, leaving 8 bases between the germline ends. This CDR3 has 14 residues. Germline V gene lookup returns CDR1 SGHRS and CDR2 YFSETQ. The CDR3 DNA is TGCGCCAGCAGCTTGCCTCAGGAGAACACTGAAGCTTTCTTT. It is translated as CASSLPQENTEAFF.

This chain links TRBV25-1 with TRBJ2-4; TRBD1 might be the D (6 bases). This CDR3 is built from 14 residues. Trimming cost V 2 bases and J 12 bases, with 17 bases left between them. Germline V gene sequence: CDR1 MGHDK, CDR2 SYGVNS. Here the CDR3 DNA reads TGTGCCAGCAGTGAAGGGGCAGGGTCGGACAGTCAGTACTTC. Residues: CASSEGAGSDSQYF.

This clone has a handful of counts. The V call is TRBV6-1, the J call TRBJ2-3, with TRBD1 identical over 8 bases. The trim removed 4 bases at V and 0 bases at J, leaving 3 bases unmatched. This CDR3 is built from 15 residues. Germline CDR1 reads MNHNS; CDR2 reads SASEGT. CDR3 sequence reads: CASSGNRGSTDTQYF. CDR3 DNA sequence: TGTGCCAGCAGTGGCAACAGGGGGAGCACAGATACGCAGTATTTT.

The chain carries TRBV2 and TRBJ2-1, with TRBD2 identical over 13 bases. CDR1 is SNHLY and CDR2 is FYNNEI in the germline V gene. V lost 6 bases to trimming and J lost 2 bases; unmatched junction nucleotides: 10. The length of the CDR3 is 18 residues. The CDR3 loop reads CASSRLAGGPGAYNEQFF. CDR3 in DNA: TGTGCCAGCAGCCGACTAGCGGGGGGACCAGGGGCCTACAATGAGCAGTTCTTC.

V usage is TRBV6-5 and J usage is TRBJ1-5; D is undetermined. Germline loops: CDR1 MNHEY, CDR2 SVGAGI. Trimming stripped 6 bases from V and 5 bases from J, with 8 bases between. CDR3 length: 12 residues. The CDR3 DNA sequence: TGTGCCAGCAGCTCGGTTGATCAGCCCCAGCATTTT. Translating it yields CASSSVDQPQHF.

The chain combines TRBV5-1 with TRBJ2-7; D is uncertain. The CDR3 runs 14 residues. Deletions cut 0 bases from V and 0 bases from J, with 7 bases between. The V gene's germline CDR1 is SGHRS and CDR2 YFSETQ. The CDR3 DNA reads as TGCGCCAGCAGCTTGGCCGAGCTCTCCTACGAGCAGTACTTC. This encodes CASSLAELSYEQYF.

In DNA form, the CDR3 reads TGTGCCAGCAGCTCTTGGACAGGGGTATTCTACGAGCAGTACTTC. This encodes CASSSWTGVFYEQYF. The gene calls are TRBV7-6 and TRBJ2-7; 9 nucleotides match TRBD1. This CDR3 has 15 amino acids. CDR1 is SGHVS and CDR2 is FNYEAQ in the germline V gene. The J segment lost 3 bases and the V segment lost 4 bases, leaving 7 bases of the junction unmatched.

J is TRBJ2-7 and V is TRBV7-2; 7 bases match TRBD2. From germline, CDR1 is SGHTA and CDR2 FQGNSA. This CDR3 has 16 residues. After removal of 4 bases from V and 3 bases from J, the junction contained 12 bases not matched to a gene. CDR3 sequence reads: CASSSLFGGGSYEQYF. The CDR3 DNA reads TGTGCCAGCAGCTCCCTCTTTGGGGGGGGGAGCTACGAGCAGTACTTC.

V usage is TRBV10-1 and J usage is TRBJ2-5, with D maybe TRBD1 (6 bases). The DNA end favors TRBJ2-7, so the J call may be wrong. The CDR3 contains 14 residues. Germline CDR1 and CDR2: WNHNN and SYGVQD (reference sequence). This CDR3 is CASSESPDRFEQYF. CDR3 DNA: TGCGCCAGCAGTGAGTCACCTGACAGGTTCGAGCAGTACTTC.

The chain has TRBV29-1 and TRBJ2-7; D perhaps matches TRBD2 (6 bases). The CDR3 loop spans 14 amino acids. Trimming left V 4 bases short and J 0 bases short, with 13 bases between. From germline, CDR1 is SQVTM and CDR2 ANQGSEA. The CDR3 reads CSVAGSSGSYEQYF. DNA for the CDR3: TGCAGCGTTGCGGGTAGTAGCGGCTCCTACGAGCAGTACTTC.

The rearrangement joins TRBV9 to TRBJ2-1, with 13 bases identical to TRBD2. The CDR3 spans 20 residues. V was pared by 0 bases and J by 0 bases, with 9 bases of the junction left unmatched. Germline V gives CDR1 SGDLS, CDR2 YYNGEE. The chain's CDR3 is CASSVANSLAGGHSYNEQFF. The CDR3 region has the DNA TGTGCCAGCAGCGTAGCAAACTCACTAGCGGGGGGGCACTCCTACAATGAGCAGTTCTTC.

This clone was counted a single time. The gene calls are TRBV30 and TRBJ2-7, with D possibly matching TRBD1 (5 bases). The germline gives CDR1 GTSNPN, CDR2 SVGIG (reference sequence). V lost 3 bases and J lost 1, with 13 bases in between. CDR3 length: 14 amino acids. The CDR3 sequence: CAWSESAGSYEQYF. The CDR3 region has the DNA TGTGCCTGGAGCGAATCCGCAGGGTCCTACGAGCAGTACTTC.

The chain joins TRBV7-9 to TRBJ2-7, with TRBD2 as a possible D gene (5 bases). The germline V gene has CDR1 SEHNR and CDR2 FQNEAQ (reference sequence). V lost 1 base and J 2 bases, leaving 9 bases between the germline ends. CDR3 length: 14 amino acids. The CDR3 DNA is TGTGCCAGCAGCTTAGTCGCCGGGGCCTACGAGCAGTACTTC. The encoded protein is CASSLVAGAYEQYF. Together with reference TRBV7-9 and TRBJ2-7, the CDR3 gives the full variable domain: DTGVSQNPRHKITKRGQNVTFRCDPISEHNRLYWYRQTLGQGPEFLTYFQNEAQLEKSRLLSDRFSAERPKGSFSTLEIQRTEQGDSAMYLCASSLVAGAYEQYFGPGTRLTVT.

This sequence joins TRBV5-4 and TRBJ1-1, with 7 nucleotides matching TRBD1. V lost 2 bases to trimming and J lost 2 bases; unmatched junction nucleotides: 3. This CDR3 has 14 residues. The germline gives CDR1 SGHNT, CDR2 YYREEE (reference sequence). The DNA for the CDR3 is TGTGCCAGCAGCTTCGGACAGGTCAACACTGAAGCTTTCTTT. Encoded protein: CASSFGQVNTEAFF.

This sequence joins TRBV21-1 and TRBJ1-3; the table's D gene call, TRBD1, was not cross checked with the DNA. TRBV21-1 is designated a pseudogene. This CDR3 has 19 amino acids. The CDR3 sequence: CASSKPTRQGLSSGNTIYF. The DNA for the CDR3 is TGTGCCAGCAGCAAGCCCACACGACAGGGTTTGAGCTCTGGAAACACCATATATTTT.

The chain links TRBV5-6 to TRBJ1-2; TRBD1 aligns across 7 bases. V trimming: 3 bases; J trimming: 8 bases; junction bases outside the gene matches: 13. Germline V gene sequence: CDR1 SGHDT, CDR2 YYEEEE. CDR3 length: 15 residues. The CDR3 DNA follows: TGTGCCAGCAGCTCCACCGGGACAGCCACCGGAGGCTACACCTTC. Translation gives CASSSTGTATGGYTF.

CDR3 loop: CASSEVGPEQFF. DNA of the CDR3: TGTGCCAGCAGTGAAGTTGGGCCAGAGCAGTTCTTC. The chain couples TRBV2 to TRBJ2-1; unclear D gene. The CDR3 totals 12 residues. The germline gives CDR1 SNHLY, CDR2 FYNNEI. The germline V and J ends were trimmed by 1 base and 10 bases, with 8 bases remaining between them.

J is TRBJ2-5 and V is TRBV5-1; 10 nucleotides agree with TRBD1. V was pared by 1 base and J by 1 base, with 4 bases of the junction left unmatched. This CDR3 is 16 amino acids long. CDR1 SGHRS and CDR2 YFSETQ come from the germline V gene. For the CDR3, the DNA is TGCGCCAGCAGCTTGAATAGACAGGGGGCCCAAGAGACCCAGTACTTC. Translating it yields CASSLNRQGAQETQYF.

The chain combines TRBV10-3 with TRBJ1-1, with no clear D. With 2 bases removed from V and 4 bases from J, the gap between germline ends came to 8 bases. The CDR3 loop spans 13 amino acids. Germline loops: CDR1 ENHRY, CDR2 SYGVKD. The CDR3 loop is CAISEKAITEAFF. CDR3 in DNA: TGTGCCATCAGTGAGAAAGCAATCACTGAAGCTTTCTTT.

The chain is built from TRBV7-2 and TRBJ1-5, with D maybe TRBD1 (5 bases). This CDR3 is 18 amino acids long. V lost 7 bases and J lost 5, with 27 bases in between. Germline V CDR1 and CDR2: SGHTA, FQGNSA. This CDR3 reads CASTPGGSGGPRDQPQHF. The CDR3 DNA reads as TGTGCCAGCACCCCGGGGGGGTCGGGGGGTCCCAGGGATCAGCCCCAGCATTTT.

This chain uses TRBV11-2 with TRBJ2-7; possible D gene TRBD1, 6 bases. CDR3 length: 14 residues. The germline V gene has CDR1 SGHAT and CDR2 FQNNGV. Trimming removed 5 bases from V and 7 bases from J, with 18 bases in between. This chain's CDR3 is CASSTRAGVNEQYF. In DNA form, the CDR3 reads TGTGCCAGCAGCACACGGGCAGGGGTAAATGAGCAGTACTTC.

The CDR3: CASRGTGTAKGSPLHF. CDR3 in DNA: TGTGCCAGCAGAGGTACCGGGACAGCCAAAGGGTCACCCCTCCACTTT. This chain uses TRBV13 with TRBJ1-6; 7 nucleotides align to TRBD1. Germline loops: CDR1 PRHDT, CDR2 FYEKMQ (reference sequence). The CDR3 is made up of 16 amino acids. With V trimmed by 6 bases and J by 10 bases, 15 bases remained unmatched.

Here the CDR3 reads CASGERETQYF. DNA of the CDR3: TGTGCCTCGGGGGAGCGGGAGACCCAGTACTTC. The V gene is TRBV10-3, the J gene TRBJ2-5, with D possibly matching TRBD2 (6 bases). The CDR3 contains 11 residues. Germline V CDR1 and CDR2: ENHRY, SYGVKD. Trimming removed 11 bases at V and 5 bases at J, with 12 bases between.